This T cell receptor beta chain was sequenced for a study of T-cell memory formation after mild COVID-19. CDR1 and CDR2 (germline): DFQATT, SNEGSKA (reference sequence). The CDR3 is made up of 14 amino acids. Unmatched junction bases numbered 5, after V lost 5 bases and J lost 4 bases. Each CDR3 protein is one row after TCRdb ran MiXCR on the 5' RACE reads. The table includes hundreds of thousands of distinct CDR3 sequences, about 20% detected once. The chain couples TRBV20-1 to TRBJ2-2, with 9 bases lining up with TRBD1. The clonotype was recovered from an adult woman who had mild COVID-19 (a few samples of this study predate the infection). Cell type and time point are not known. The source material was PBMCs or a T cell subset sorted from them (not recorded which). CDR3 residues: CSAGGQGGTGELFF. The DNA of the CDR3 is TGCAGTGCTGGGGGACAGGGAGGCACCGGGGAGCTGTTTTTT.